This TCR beta chain was retrieved from a study of regulatory T cells in long-lasting Graves disease. Overall study: Under 3 months of antithyroid drugs had been taken by newly diagnosed Graves' patients.

This clonotype was observed at least ten times. The antigen remains unidentified. Findings of the study overall: Investigators studied peripheral blood only, not thyroid tissue.

With iRepertoire HTBI primers and Arm-PCR of CDR3 regions, TCR beta libraries were built. TCRdb re-derived calls from the multiplex PCR reads in MiXCR, one entry per CDR3 protein. The sample lists about 540,000 distinct CDR3 sequences, less than 15% occurring once. Described time point: newly diagnosed GD, antithyroid drugs for less than 3 months. RNA from PBMCs was the source of the TCR library. The germline V gene has CDR1 PRHDT and CDR2 FYEKMQ (reference sequence). Losses at the gene ends were 5 bases for V and 9 bases for J; bases not matched to a gene: 18. The CDR3 is 17 residues long. The data were also submitted as part of a second study, on T cells in Graves' hyperthyroidism and ophthalmopathy.

The origin of this receptor is a man aged 30-40 years with Graves disease. V is TRBV13 and J is TRBJ2-3, with 9 bases identical to TRBD2. Here the sequenced sample was peripheral blood mononuclear cells (PBMCs), taken at new diagnosis, from a patient treated with antithyroid drugs. The CDR3, as DNA: TGTGCCAGCAGCCAGGGGATACGCGGGAGGGCCTCTGGGACGCAGTATTTT. The encoded protein is CASSQGIRGRASGTQYF.